The clone carrying this T cell receptor beta chain has just one count. The antigen remains unidentified. Looked up from germline, CDR1 is SGHRS and CDR2 is YFSETQ. This CDR3 comprises 15 residues. V was pared by 4 bases and J by 3 bases, with 7 bases of the junction left unmatched. The sample is drawn from a study of cytomegalovirus exposure and HLA in healthy donors. Broader study findings: Exclusion as indistinguishable affected some V segments, including TRBV6-2 and TRBV6-3. About 87% or about 30% of the time was how often most TCR beta V segments were productive, according to an earlier analysis.

The PCR ran on 60 Vbeta and 13 Jbeta primers. TCRdb keeps only in-frame clones here, not all; method: immunoSEQ multiplex PCR. The sample lists tens of thousands of clones, about three quarters occurring once. At the time of sampling, donors were nominally healthy, though unrecorded immune exposures were likely. The V gene is TRBV5-1, the J gene TRBJ2-3; the match to TRBD2 covers 8 bases. The receptor's source is a male donor in good health and CMV-seropositive. The specimen was PBMCs. CDR3 DNA sequence: TGCGCCAGCAGCCGCCTCGGGGGGGGGACAGATACGCAGTATTTT. Amino acid sequence: CASSRLGGGTDTQYF.